This T cell receptor beta chain was recorded in a study of cytomegalovirus exposure and HLA in healthy donors. General study points: Analysis performed later found 16,000 or so TCR beta sequences associated with HLA alleles at 0.05 false discovery rate. It was in a later analysis that TCR association rates were seen to vary by HLA locus, highest for DRB1 and lowest for HLA-C. There were around 160 TCR beta chains listed as cytomegalovirus-associated. TCR beta chains associated with HLA were, in a later analysis, more clonally expanded than equally common others.

The PCR made use of 60 Vbeta and 13 Jbeta primers. Produced via immunoSEQ multiplex PCR; TCRdb's table is partial and in-frame only. The data contain 210,000 or so clones, around 83% of them singletons. As to this clone: Its cognate antigen is unknown.

V lost 7 bases and J lost 5, with 11 bases in between. The CDR3 covers 12 residues. The germline CDR1 and CDR2 sequences are MNHNY and SVGAGI (reference sequence). What was sequenced was PBMCs. The receptor comes from a girl aged 2 to 9 in good health and CMV-seronegative. This chain uses TRBV6-6 with TRBJ2-5; TRBD1 might be the D (6 bases). The CDR3 DNA reads TGTGCCAGCACAACTAGGGGGGAGACCCAGTACTTC. Amino acids: CASTTRGETQYF.